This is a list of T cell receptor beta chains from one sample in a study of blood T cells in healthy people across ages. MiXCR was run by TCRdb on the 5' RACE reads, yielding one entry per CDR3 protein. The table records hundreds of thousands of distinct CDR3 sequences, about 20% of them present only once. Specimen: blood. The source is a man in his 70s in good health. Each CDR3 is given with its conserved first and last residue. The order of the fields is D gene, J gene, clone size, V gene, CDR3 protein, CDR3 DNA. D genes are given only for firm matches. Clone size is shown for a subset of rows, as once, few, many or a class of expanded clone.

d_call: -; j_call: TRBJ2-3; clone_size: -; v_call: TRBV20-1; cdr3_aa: CSVAVSTDTQYF; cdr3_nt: TGCAGTGTAGCGGTTAGCACAGATACGCAGTATTTT
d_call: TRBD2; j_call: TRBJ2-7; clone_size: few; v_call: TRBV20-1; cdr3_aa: CSARDPTSGPYEQYF; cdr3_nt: TGCAGTGCTAGAGACCCGACTAGCGGTCCTTACGAGCAGTACTTC
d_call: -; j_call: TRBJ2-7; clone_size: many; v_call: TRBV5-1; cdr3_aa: CASSLGSSSYEQYF; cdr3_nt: TGCGCCAGCAGCTTGGGGTCGTCCTCCTACGAGCAGTACTTC
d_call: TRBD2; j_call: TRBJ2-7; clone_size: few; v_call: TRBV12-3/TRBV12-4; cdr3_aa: CASSSKGTSGDYEQYF; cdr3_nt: TGTGCCAGCAGTTCCAAGGGGACTAGCGGGGACTACGAGCAGTACTTC
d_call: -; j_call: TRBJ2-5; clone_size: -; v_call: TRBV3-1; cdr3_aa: CASSQDLPAGKETQYF; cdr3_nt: TGTGCCAGCAGCCAAGATCTACCGGCAGGGAAAGAGACCCAGTACTTC
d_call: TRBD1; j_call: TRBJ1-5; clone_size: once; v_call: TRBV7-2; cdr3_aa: CASRRTGGQPQHF; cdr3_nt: TGTGCCAGCAGACGGACAGGGGGACAGCCCCAGCATTTT
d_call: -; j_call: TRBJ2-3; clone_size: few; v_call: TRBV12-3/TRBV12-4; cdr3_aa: CASSLEQGNTQYF; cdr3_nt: TGTGCCAGCAGTTTAGAACAGGGAAATACGCAGTATTTT
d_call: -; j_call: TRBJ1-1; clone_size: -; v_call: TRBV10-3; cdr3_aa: CAISGTKNTEAFF; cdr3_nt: TGTGCCATCAGTGGAACTAAAAACACTGAAGCTTTCTTT
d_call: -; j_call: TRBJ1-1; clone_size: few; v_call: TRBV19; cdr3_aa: CASGPEGQAFF; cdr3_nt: TGTGCCAGCGGGCCGGAGGGACAAGCTTTCTTT
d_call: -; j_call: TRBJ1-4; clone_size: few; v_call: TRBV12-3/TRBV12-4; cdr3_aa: CASSQSSAEKLFF; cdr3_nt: TGTGCCAGCAGCCAATCTTCCGCTGAAAAACTGTTTTTT
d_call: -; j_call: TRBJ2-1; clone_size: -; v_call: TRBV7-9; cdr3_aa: CARSVGADYNEQFF; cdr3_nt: TGTGCCCGCAGCGTCGGGGCAGACTACAATGAGCAGTTCTTC
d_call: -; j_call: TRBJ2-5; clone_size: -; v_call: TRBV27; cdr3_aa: CASRTTGGETQYF; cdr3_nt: TGTGCCAGCAGGACTACCGGGGGAGAGACCCAGTACTTC
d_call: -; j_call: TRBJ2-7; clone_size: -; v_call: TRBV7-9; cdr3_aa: CASSLVLEQYF; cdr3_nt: TGTGCCAGCAGCTTAGTGCTCGAGCAGTACTTC
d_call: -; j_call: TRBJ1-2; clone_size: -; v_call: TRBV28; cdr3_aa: CASSLSQPSKGGF; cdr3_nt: TGTGCCAGCAGTTTATCTCAGCCGTCTAAGGGGGGCTTC
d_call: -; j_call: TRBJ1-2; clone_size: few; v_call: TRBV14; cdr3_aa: CASSQQATNYGYTF; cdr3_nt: TGTGCCAGCAGCCAACAGGCAACTAACTATGGCTACACCTTC
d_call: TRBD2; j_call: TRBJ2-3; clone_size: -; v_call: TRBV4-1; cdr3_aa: CASSPSRAGLPDTQYF; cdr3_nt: TGCGCCAGCAGCCCAAGTCGAGCGGGATTACCAGATACGCAGTATTTT
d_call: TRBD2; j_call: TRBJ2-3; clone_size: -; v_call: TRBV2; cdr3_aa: CASRGLAASTDTQYF; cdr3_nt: TGTGCCAGCAGAGGACTAGCGGCTAGCACAGATACGCAGTATTTT